These T cell receptor beta chains were read from a single sample in a study of blood T cell repertoires in COVID-19. Sequenced by immunoSEQ multiplex PCR; TCRdb stores in-frame clones only, minus some. The sample consists of 11,000 to 15,000 clones, less than 90% of them appearing once. Sequencing used peripheral blood. Every receptor here comes from a man between 50 and 59 years old with active COVID-19. Both conserved end residues are part of each CDR3. The D gene is left open where the match is weak. Size tells how often a clone was seen (once, few, many) or the class of an expanded clone, and some rows leave it out.

D gene	V gene	clone size	J gene	CDR3 DNA	CDR3 protein
NA	TRBV2	NA	TRBJ1-5	TGTGCCAGCAGTTCCCGGGACATAAATCAGCCCCAGCATTTT	CASSSRDINQPQHF
TRBD2	TRBV19	NA	TRBJ2-7	TGTGCCAGTAGTAGCCGACCTGGGCGGGAGAACTACGAGCAGTACTTC	CASSSRPGRENYEQYF
NA	TRBV28	NA	TRBJ2-1	TGTGCCAGCGAGGCAGGGCACAATGAGCAGTTCTTC	CASEAGHNEQFF
NA	TRBV9	NA	TRBJ1-2	TGTGCCAGCAGCGTTTACGGACAGCCAAGGGATGGCTACACCTTC	CASSVYGQPRDGYTF
NA	TRBV2	once	TRBJ2-1	TGTGCCAGCAGTGGGGAGGAAAGCTCCTACAATGAGCAGTTCTTC	CASSGEESSYNEQFF
NA	TRBV2	NA	TRBJ2-3	TGTGCCAGCAGTGACCAGGTTACCCCGCCGGTACAGGCGCAGTATTTT	CASSDQVTPPVQAQYF
NA	TRBV13	NA	TRBJ2-1	TGTGCCAGCAGCTTAGTCGGTAGCTTAACCTACAATGAGCAGTTCTTC	CASSLVGSLTYNEQFF
NA	TRBV15	NA	TRBJ1-4	TGTGCCACCAGCACTGAGGTCGCAACTAATGAAAAACTGTTTTTT	CATSTEVATNEKLFF
TRBD1	TRBV4-1	NA	TRBJ1-1	TGCGCCAGCAGCCAGGGGCAGGGGGAGGACACTGAAGCTTTCTTT	CASSQGQGEDTEAFF
TRBD2	TRBV29-1	NA	TRBJ2-1	TGCAGCGTTGAGGGACTAGCGGGAGGGAGCTCCTACAATGAGCAGTTCTTC	CSVEGLAGGSSYNEQFF
TRBD1	TRBV3-1/TRBV3-2	NA	TRBJ2-7	TGTGCCAGCACCAGAGGGACAGAGTCCTCCTACGAGCAGTACTTC	CASTRGTESSYEQYF
NA	TRBV6-1	NA	TRBJ1-5	TGTGCCAGCAGTGAACAGGGGCCAAGCAATCAGCCCCAGCATTTT	CASSEQGPSNQPQHF
TRBD1	TRBV9	NA	TRBJ2-3	TGTGCCAGCAGCCCACAGGGGGCGAGCACAGATACGCAGTATTTT	CASSPQGASTDTQYF
NA	TRBV5-1	NA	TRBJ2-1	TGCGCCAGCAGCTCCCCGGACACGCCGATCTACAATGAGCAGTTCTTC	CASSSPDTPIYNEQFF
NA	TRBV27	NA	TRBJ2-2	TGTGCCAGCAGTTTAGCGGACAGCCAGAACACCGGGGAGCTGTTTTTT	CASSLADSQNTGELFF
NA	TRBV29-1	NA	TRBJ2-7	TGCAGCGTTGAAGGTACCGGGACTGACTACGAGCAGTACTTC	CSVEGTGTDYEQYF
NA	TRBV28	NA	TRBJ1-1	TGTGCCAGCATGCTCTTCTCCGGGGGGACAGAAGCTTTCTTT	CASMLFSGGTEAFF
TRBD1	TRBV5-1	NA	TRBJ2-5	TGCGCCAGCAGCTTGGCAGGGGGCCGAGAGACCCAGTACTTC	CASSLAGGRETQYF
NA	TRBV27	NA	TRBJ1-1	TGTGCCAGCAGTTTACCGGGACATCGAGAAGCTTTCTTT	CASSLPGHREAFF
NA	TRBV19	NA	TRBJ1-4	TGTGCCAGTAGTAGAGGACTGTCGGCGAATGAAAAACTGTTTTTT	CASSRGLSANEKLFF
TRBD2	TRBV6-5	once	TRBJ2-5	TGTGCCAGCAGTTACTCGTACGGGAGGAGGGAAGAGACCCAGTACTTC	CASSYSYGRREETQYF
NA	TRBV2	NA	TRBJ1-6	TGTGCCAGCAGTGAGGGCCTGAACTCCTATAATTCACCCCTCCACTTT	CASSEGLNSYNSPLHF
NA	TRBV5-1	NA	TRBJ2-7	TGCGCCAGCAGCCTAGACAGGTACCCCTACGAGCAGTACTTC	CASSLDRYPYEQYF
TRBD2	TRBV6-1	NA	TRBJ2-1	TGTGCCAGCAGTGAACTGGGACTAGCGTCCTACAATGAGCAGTTCTTC	CASSELGLASYNEQFF
TRBD2	TRBV24-1	once	TRBJ2-1	TGTGCCACCAGTGATGTGGGACTAGCGGGAGGAACCGAGCAGTTCTTC	CATSDVGLAGGTEQFF
NA	TRBV29-1	few	TRBJ2-1	TGCAGCGTTGACAATTCGGGAGACCACAATGAGCAGTTCTTC	CSVDNSGDHNEQFF
TRBD1	TRBV4-1	NA	TRBJ2-1	TGCGCCAGCAGCCAAGGACAGGGGGCGAGCGATGAGCAGTTCTTC	CASSQGQGASDEQFF
NA	TRBV13	NA	TRBJ2-3	TGTGCCAGCAGCTCCCTCGGGTCAGGGGAGGGCATGAGCACAGATACGCAGTATTTT	CASSSLGSGEGMSTDTQYF
NA	TRBV25-1	once	TRBJ2-7	TGTGCCAGCAGTGCCTTAGAAGGACTCGAGTCCTACGAGCAGTACTTC	CASSALEGLESYEQYF
NA	TRBV7-2	NA	TRBJ1-6	TGTGCCAGCAGCTTCCGGGGGGATTCACCCCTCCACTTT	CASSFRGDSPLHF
NA	TRBV14	NA	TRBJ1-4	TGTGCCAGCAGCCCCGGTGTGGCAACTAATGAAAAACTGTTTTTT	CASSPGVATNEKLFF
TRBD1	TRBV4-1	NA	TRBJ1-4	TGCGCCAGCAGCCTGGCAGAACAGGGGGCAGCTAATGAAAAACTGTTTTTT	CASSLAEQGAANEKLFF
TRBD2	TRBV28	NA	TRBJ2-3	TGTGCCAGCAGTTTGCGGGAGAGAGATACGCAGTATTTT	CASSLRERDTQYF
TRBD1	TRBV15	NA	TRBJ1-5	TGTGCCACCAGCCAAAATCCGGGACAGGGGTCGAATCAGCCCCAGCATTTT	CATSQNPGQGSNQPQHF
TRBD2	TRBV6-5	NA	TRBJ2-1	TGTGCCAGCAGTTTTCTAGCGGGAGGTTTTAATGAGCAGTTCTTC	CASSFLAGGFNEQFF
TRBD1	TRBV19	NA	TRBJ1-1	TGTGCCAGTAGTATGAGCCAGGGGGCTGGTGAAGCTTTCTTT	CASSMSQGAGEAFF
NA	TRBV10-3	few	TRBJ1-5	TGTGCCACCGAGCAGGGAGGCCTGGGCCAGCCCCAGCATTTT	CATEQGGLGQPQHF
NA	TRBV11-2	NA	TRBJ2-7	TGTGCCAGCAGAACCCCAGGGACTTCCTCCTACGAGCAGTACTTC	CASRTPGTSSYEQYF
NA	TRBV2	medium-sized	TRBJ1-5	TGTGCCAGCAGGCCACGAGGAAACAATCAGCCCCAGCATTTT	CASRPRGNNQPQHF